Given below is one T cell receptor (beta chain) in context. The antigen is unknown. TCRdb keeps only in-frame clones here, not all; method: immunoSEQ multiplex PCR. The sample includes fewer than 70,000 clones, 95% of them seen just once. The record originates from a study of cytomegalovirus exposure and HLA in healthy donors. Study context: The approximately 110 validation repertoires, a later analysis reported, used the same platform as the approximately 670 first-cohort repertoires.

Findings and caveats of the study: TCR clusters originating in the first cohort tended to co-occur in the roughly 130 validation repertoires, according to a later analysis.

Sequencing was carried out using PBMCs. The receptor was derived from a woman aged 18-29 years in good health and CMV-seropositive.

CDR3 amino acids: CASSVTGGVHNEQFF. In DNA, the CDR3 is TGTGCCAGCAGCGTAACAGGGGGCGTACACAATGAGCAGTTCTTC. This sequence joins TRBV9 and TRBJ2-1; 9 positions agree with TRBD1. The junction had 4 bases not matched to a gene; V was cut back by 1 base and J by 5 bases. The germline gives CDR1 SGDLS, CDR2 YYNGEE. The CDR3 runs to 15 residues.